One and the same sample provided the 31 T cell receptor beta chains below, sequenced in a study of blood T cell repertoires in COVID-19. This table comes from immunoSEQ multiplex PCR, and its TCRdb copy is limited to in-frame clones, with some not included. The repertoire consists of approximately 390,000 clones, with 90% occurring once and the leading ten covering around 6.3%. The sample taken for sequencing was peripheral blood. These receptors were obtained from a man between 18 and 35 years old with active or convalescent COVID-19.

V usage is TRBV14 and J usage is TRBJ1-4, with D perhaps TRBD1 (6 bases). Germline assignment: CDR1 SGHDN and CDR2 FVKESK. Trimming shortened V by 2 bases and J by 8 bases, and 15 bases separated the two germline ends. The CDR3 consists of 15 residues. CDR3 region: CASSQFAGDVEKLFF. The CDR3 DNA reads as TGTGCCAGCAGCCAATTCGCAGGGGATGTAGAAAAACTGTTTTTT.

V gene TRBV28 combines with J gene TRBJ1-5, with a possible D match to TRBD1 (6 bases). Trimming shortened V by 3 bases and J by 3 bases, and 12 bases separated the two germline ends. Germline lookup yields CDR1 MDHEN and CDR2 SYDVKM. The CDR3 runs 15 residues. CDR3 protein: CASSLDQGYNQPQHF. The CDR3 DNA reads TGTGCCAGCAGTTTGGATCAGGGGTACAATCAGCCCCAGCATTTT.

The V call is TRBV28, the J call TRBJ1-2; D gene ambiguous. CDR3 length: 12 amino acids. Germline-derived CDR1 and CDR2 are MDHEN and SYDVKM. Trimming left V 4 bases short and J 5 bases short, with 8 bases between. DNA of the CDR3: TGTGCCAGCAGTTCACAAGTATATGGCTACACCTTC. Translated, it gives CASSSQVYGYTF.

The V and J genes are TRBV2 and TRBJ2-3; 7 bases are shared with TRBD2. The trim removed 2 bases at V and 1 base at J, leaving 0 bases unmatched. The CDR3 spans 14 residues. From germline, CDR1 is SNHLY and CDR2 FYNNEI. The CDR3 loop reads CASSELAGTDTQYF. CDR3 bases: TGTGCCAGCAGTGAACTAGCGGGCACAGATACGCAGTATTTT.

This chain links TRBV4-1 with TRBJ2-3, with 8 bases that match TRBD2. The germline gives CDR1 MGHRA, CDR2 YSYEKL. The CDR3 has 17 residues. J lost 0 bases, V lost 3 bases, and 8 bases had no gene match. In DNA form, the CDR3 reads TGCGCCAGCAGCCAGGAGGGGACTAGTACAAGCACAGATACGCAGTATTTT. It translates to CASSQEGTSTSTDTQYF.

V usage is TRBV10-3 and J usage is TRBJ1-1; 9 bases agree with TRBD1. Germline values: CDR1 ENHRY, CDR2 SYGVKD. Trimming at V came to 9 bases and at J to 1 base, leaving 3 bases not matched to a gene. This CDR3 spans 13 amino acids. The CDR3 coding sequence is TGTGCCATTAGGACAGGGGAGAACACTGAAGCTTTCTTT. This codes for CAIRTGENTEAFF.

The rearrangement uses TRBV7-2 and TRBJ1-6, with D perhaps TRBD1 (5 bases). The germline gives CDR1 SGHTA, CDR2 FQGNSA. The V gene lost 2 bases and the J gene lost 10 bases, with 9 bases spanning the gap. This CDR3 region has 13 residues. The DNA for the CDR3 is TGTGCCAGCAGCTTAAACTACAGGTCACCCCTCCACTTT. Translation: CASSLNYRSPLHF.

The chain links TRBV19 to TRBJ1-1; a possible D gene is TRBD1 (6 bases). The V gene lost 7 bases and the J gene lost 4 bases, with 16 bases spanning the gap. Germline loops: CDR1 LNHDA, CDR2 SQIVND (reference sequence). The length of the CDR3 is 14 residues. CDR3 nucleotide sequence: TGTGCCAGTACGAGAGGGGGACCGTTCACTGAAGCTTTCTTT. The encoded protein is CASTRGGPFTEAFF.

The CDR3, as DNA: TGTGCCAGCAGTACGGTTCTGGAGTACCAAGAGACCCAGTACTTC. Translation gives CASSTVLEYQETQYF. The chain has TRBV27 and TRBJ2-5; D is unclear. Trimming pared 5 bases from V and 0 bases from J, leaving 13 bases between. This CDR3 is built from 15 residues. Germline CDR1 and CDR2: MNHEY and SMNVEV (reference sequence).

The chain has TRBV7-2 and TRBJ1-5; 7 bases are a match to TRBD1. This CDR3 has 13 residues. V lost 3 bases and J lost 5; bases outside the gene matches: 1. Germline V gene data show CDR1 as SGHTA and CDR2 as FQGNSA. CDR3 sequence (DNA): TGTGCCAGCAGCTTTCAGGGGGATCAGCCCCAGCATTTT. Translation: CASSFQGDQPQHF.

This clone occurred once. The V and J genes are TRBV6-5 and TRBJ1-1; 9 nucleotides match TRBD1. This CDR3 spans 14 amino acids. Per germline, CDR1 MNHEY and CDR2 SVGAGI. V was pared by 5 bases and J by 6 bases, with 7 bases of the junction left unmatched. The CDR3 loop is CASSTTGTGPEAFF. As DNA, the CDR3 is TGTGCCAGCAGTACAACCGGGACAGGGCCTGAAGCTTTCTTT.

The chain employs TRBV28 and TRBJ1-4; D is uncertain. Germline V gene lookup returns CDR1 MDHEN and CDR2 SYDVKM. The V gene lost 4 bases and the J gene lost 7 bases, with 22 bases spanning the gap. CDR3 length: 17 amino acids. The CDR3 protein is CASSSGSGSGVGEKLFF. CDR3 DNA sequence: TGTGCCAGCAGTTCCGGCTCCGGGAGTGGCGTTGGTGAAAAACTGTTTTTT. The entire variable domain, with the rest obtained from reference TRBV28 and TRBJ1-4, is as follows: DVKVTQSSRYLVKRTGEKVFLECVQDMDHENMFWYRQDPGLGLRLIYFSYDVKMKEKGDIPEGYSVSREKKERFSLILESASTNQTSMYLCASSSGSGSGVGEKLFFGSGTQLSVL.

The CDR3 coding sequence is TGTGCCAGCAGCTTGGATCTGGCAGGGAAATTTTATAATTCACCCCTCCACTTT. The encoded protein is CASSLDLAGKFYNSPLHF. V usage is TRBV5-8 and J usage is TRBJ1-6; tentative D call: TRBD1 (5 bases). Germline-derived CDR1 and CDR2 are SGHTS and YDEGEE. V dropped 0 bases and J dropped 4 bases, with 17 bases sitting between them. This CDR3 has 18 amino acids.

In its sample, this clone was seen once. The rearrangement uses TRBV7-2 and TRBJ2-5; 7 bases are a match to TRBD2. The CDR3 is 15 residues long. CDR1 and CDR2 from the germline V gene are SGHTA and FQGNSA. V shed 5 bases, J shed 3 bases, and the junction held 9 bases outside the gene matches. CDR3 coding DNA: TGTGCCAGCAGCAAATCAGGGACTACCAAAGAGACCCAGTACTTC. It codes for CASSKSGTTKETQYF.

The chain employs TRBV2 and TRBJ1-4, with 9 bases that match TRBD1. The CDR3 contains 15 residues. The trim removed 6 bases at V and 7 bases at J, leaving 9 bases unmatched. The V gene's germline CDR1 is SNHLY and CDR2 FYNNEI. The CDR3: CASRDGQGRGEKLFF. As DNA, the CDR3 is TGTGCCAGCAGAGATGGACAGGGGCGCGGTGAAAAACTGTTTTTT.

The rearrangement links TRBV2 to TRBJ1-2; the D is unclear. This CDR3 comprises 12 residues. Germline-derived CDR1 and CDR2 are SNHLY and FYNNEI. The V and J ends lost 7 bases and 2 bases respectively, with 8 bases between them. The CDR3 nucleotides are TGTGCCAGCAACAGTCAAAACTATGGCTACACCTTC. It encodes CASNSQNYGYTF.

V and J are TRBV19 and TRBJ2-1, with TRBD2 matching 9 bases. In germline, CDR1 is LNHDA, CDR2 SQIVND (reference sequence). With 3 bases clipped from V and 4 bases from J, the junction kept 13 bases outside the gene matches. The CDR3 spans 18 residues. The CDR3 nucleotides read TGTGCCAGTAGTATCTTACGTCGGATAAGCGGGGGGTACAATGAGCAGTTCTTC. This codes for CASSILRRISGGYNEQFF.

This clone was seen just once. CDR3 sequence: CASSPTWTSGIPGTGELFF. CDR3 DNA: TGTGCCAGCAGTCCGACCTGGACTAGCGGGATCCCGGGGACCGGGGAGCTGTTTTTT. The rearrangement joins TRBV27 to TRBJ2-2; 12 bases are shared with TRBD2. This CDR3 is built from 19 residues. J was trimmed by 5 bases and V by 5 bases; bases with no gene match: 15. Germline V lookup: CDR1 MNHEY, CDR2 SMNVEV (reference sequence).

The chain combines TRBV5-1 with TRBJ1-2, with a weak D call TRBD1 (6 bases). Trimming removed 2 bases from V and 4 bases from J, with 9 bases in between. Germline V gene sequence: CDR1 SGHRS, CDR2 YFSETQ. The CDR3 extends over 13 amino acids. The CDR3 nucleotides read TGCGCCAGCAGCTTCGGCAGGGGCTATGGCTACACCTTC. It translates to CASSFGRGYGYTF.

This chain joins TRBV5-4 and TRBJ2-7, with 9 bases matching TRBD1. This CDR3 spans 15 amino acids. Germline V gene data show CDR1 as SGHNT and CDR2 as YYREEE (reference sequence). V was pared by 3 bases and J by 2 bases, with 6 bases of the junction left unmatched. For the CDR3, the DNA is TGTGCCAGCAGCTCGACAGGGGGGGAAACCTACGAGCAGTACTTC. Translated: CASSSTGGETYEQYF.

This clone appeared a few times. This chain uses TRBV6-4 with TRBJ1-1; D ambiguous. Germline loops: CDR1 MRHNA, CDR2 SNTAGT. V gave up 0 bases and J gave up 5 bases, with 7 bases separating them. This CDR3 is built from 13 residues. CDR3 protein: CASSDSARTEAFF. DNA of the CDR3: TGTGCCAGCAGTGACTCGGCCAGGACTGAAGCTTTCTTT.

The chain recombines TRBV28 with TRBJ1-2; D gene unclear. Germline CDR1 reads MDHEN; CDR2 reads SYDVKM. The CDR3 loop spans 14 amino acids. V gave up 6 bases and J gave up 8 bases, with 19 bases separating them. The CDR3 loop reads CASRPSSGPPGYTF. The DNA of the CDR3 is TGTGCCAGCAGACCAAGTAGCGGACCCCCCGGCTACACCTTC.

The CDR3 DNA sequence: TGTGCCAGCAGTACCACAGTTGCGAGCTACACCTTC. Its protein product is CASSTTVASYTF. The chain employs TRBV28 and TRBJ1-2, with D unresolved. Germline values: CDR1 MDHEN, CDR2 SYDVKM. Trimming removed 5 bases at V and 9 bases at J, with 13 bases between. This CDR3 comprises 12 residues.

This rearrangement joins TRBV12-1 to TRBJ1-3. TRBV12-1 is labeled a pseudogene. The CDR3 spans 17 residues. CDR3 in amino acids: CASSWGGFGSAGNTIYF. The CDR3 nucleotides read TGTGCCAGCAGCTGGGGGGGTTTCGGGTCGGCTGGAAACACCATATATTTT.

The rearrangement uses TRBV6-5 and TRBJ1-2, with a possible D match to TRBD1 (6 bases). Per germline, CDR1 MNHEY and CDR2 SVGAGI. V was shortened by 6 bases and J by 12 bases, with 20 bases between the two germline ends. This CDR3 contains 13 residues. DNA for the CDR3: TGTGCCAGCAGCCAAGGGACACCCGGTTATAACACCTTC. Its translation is CASSQGTPGYNTF.

The chain is built from TRBV28 and TRBJ2-1, with 8 bases aligning to TRBD2. The CDR3 extends over 15 amino acids. The ends lost 8 bases at V and 2 bases at J; junction bases unmatched: 8. The germline V gene has CDR1 MDHEN and CDR2 SYDVKM. The CDR3 region is CASGPGTSPYNEQFF. The CDR3 coding sequence is TGTGCCAGCGGACCCGGGACTAGTCCCTACAATGAGCAGTTCTTC.

This rearrangement joins TRBV5-4 to TRBJ2-1; possibly TRBD2 for D (5 bases). The CDR3 is 15 residues long. V lost 0 bases and J lost 6, with 13 bases in between. From germline, CDR1 is SGHNT and CDR2 YYREEE (reference sequence). The CDR3 region is CASSLGAGGGNEQFF. The DNA for the CDR3 is TGTGCCAGCAGCTTGGGTGCGGGCGGCGGCAATGAGCAGTTCTTC.

V is TRBV7-2 and J is TRBJ2-3; TRBD2 might be the D (6 bases). CDR1 is SGHTA, CDR2 FQGNSA, per germline. V was pared by 5 bases and J by 1 base, with 13 bases between. CDR3 length: 15 amino acids. This CDR3 is CASSPTGEGTDTQYF. Here the CDR3 DNA reads TGTGCCAGCAGCCCTACGGGGGAGGGCACAGATACGCAGTATTTT.

This clone appeared a few times. The gene calls are TRBV2 and TRBJ2-7; possibly TRBD1 for D (6 bases). The ends were cut back, 4 bases at V and 2 bases at J, with 18 bases in the middle. The CDR3 runs to 16 residues. Germline CDR1 and CDR2: SNHLY and FYNNEI. CDR3 sequence (DNA): TGTGCCAGCAGTGCTCGGACAGTATCGATAACCTACGAGCAGTACTTC. Translating gives CASSARTVSITYEQYF.

The rearrangement joins TRBV6-5 to TRBJ1-3; D possibly corresponds to TRBD1 (6 bases). Germline CDR1 and CDR2: MNHEY and SVGAGI. V was clipped by 8 bases and J by 5 bases, with 19 bases between them. There are 15 residues in the CDR3. Written as DNA, the CDR3 is TGTGCCAGCTGGGGAGGGGGAAACCGGCGAAACACCATATATTTT. It yields the protein CASWGGGNRRNTIYF.

V gene TRBV27 combines with J gene TRBJ2-5, with D perhaps TRBD2 (7 bases). Germline CDR1 is MNHEY and CDR2 is SMNVEV (reference sequence). There are 15 residues in the CDR3. The V end lost 7 bases, the J end lost 5 bases, and 20 bases lay between the germline ends. CDR3 in DNA: TGTGCCAGCATCGATTGGGGGGGGGCCCGGGAGACCCAGTACTTC. This translates into CASIDWGGARETQYF.